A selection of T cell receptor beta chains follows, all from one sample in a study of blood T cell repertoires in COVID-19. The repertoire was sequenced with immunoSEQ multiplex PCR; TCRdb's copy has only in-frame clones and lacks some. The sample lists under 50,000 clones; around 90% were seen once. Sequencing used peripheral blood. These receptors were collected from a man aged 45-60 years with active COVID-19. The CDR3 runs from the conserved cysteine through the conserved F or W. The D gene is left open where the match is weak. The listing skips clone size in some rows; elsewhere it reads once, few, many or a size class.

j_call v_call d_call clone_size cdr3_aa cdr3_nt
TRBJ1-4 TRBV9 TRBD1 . CASSPRQGLEKLFF TGTGCCAGCAGCCCCCGACAGGGGCTTGAAAAACTGTTTTTT
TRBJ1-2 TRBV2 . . CASSEAPRGYTF TGTGCCAGCAGTGAAGCCCCGCGAGGCTACACCTTC
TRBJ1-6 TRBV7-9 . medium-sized CASSRGDGSDSPLHF TGTGCCAGCAGCCGGGGGGACGGGAGTGATTCACCCCTCCACTTT
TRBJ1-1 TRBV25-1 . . CASSEYGVAEAFF TGTGCCAGCAGTGAATATGGAGTTGCTGAAGCTTTCTTT
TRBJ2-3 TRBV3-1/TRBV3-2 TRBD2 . CASSRLLANGRVLLSTDTQYF TGTGCCAGCAGCCGACTTCTAGCTAACGGGAGGGTTTTGCTTAGCACAGATACGCAGTATTTT
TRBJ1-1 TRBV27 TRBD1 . CASSLGTGRAEAFF TGTGCCAGCAGTTTAGGGACAGGGAGGGCGGAAGCTTTCTTT
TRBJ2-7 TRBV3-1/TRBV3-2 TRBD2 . CASSQALPRGGLLLEQYF TGTGCCAGCAGCCAAGCCCTCCCCCGGGGGGGCCTTCTCTTGGAGCAGTACTTC
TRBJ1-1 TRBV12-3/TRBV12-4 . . CASSPDRSKEAFF TGTGCCAGCAGTCCCGACAGGAGCAAGGAAGCTTTCTTT
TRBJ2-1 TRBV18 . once CASSPSRGLNEQFF TGTGCCAGCTCACCCTCTAGGGGCCTTAATGAGCAGTTCTTC
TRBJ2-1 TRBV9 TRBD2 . CASSVRLAGVLEGQFF TGTGCCAGCAGCGTTAGACTAGCGGGAGTCTTAGAGGGGCAGTTCTTC
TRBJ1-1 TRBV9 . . CASTGVLNTEAFF TGTGCCAGCACGGGGGTCCTGAACACTGAAGCTTTCTTT
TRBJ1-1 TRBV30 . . CAWSRTAFMNTEAFF TGTGCCTGGAGCCGGACAGCCTTCATGAACACTGAAGCTTTCTTT
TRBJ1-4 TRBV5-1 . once CASSTRGLNEKLFF TGCGCCAGCAGCACGCGGGGCCTTAATGAAAAACTGTTTTTT
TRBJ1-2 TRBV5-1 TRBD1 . CASSLDPDDRVGYGYTF TGCGCCAGCAGCTTGGACCCCGATGACAGGGTCGGCTATGGCTACACCTTC
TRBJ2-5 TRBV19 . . CASSPTAQETQYF TGTGCCAGTAGTCCGACAGCTCAAGAGACCCAGTACTTC
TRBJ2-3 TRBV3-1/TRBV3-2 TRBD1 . CASSTRRQGATDTQYF TGTGCCAGCAGCACTAGGCGGCAGGGGGCCACAGATACGCAGTATTTT
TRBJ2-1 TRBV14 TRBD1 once CASSQAPGGYYNEQFF TGTGCCAGCAGCCAAGCCCCAGGGGGATATTACAATGAGCAGTTCTTC
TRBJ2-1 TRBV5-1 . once CASSQGGGVSSDEQFF TGCGCCAGCAGCCAGGGGGGTGGTGTTTCCTCGGATGAGCAGTTCTTC
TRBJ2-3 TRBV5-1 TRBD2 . CASSWGGGTDTQYF TGCGCCAGCAGCTGGGGGGGAGGCACAGATACGCAGTATTTT
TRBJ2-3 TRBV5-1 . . CASSLELDTQYF TGCGCCAGCAGCTTGGAACTCGATACGCAGTATTTT
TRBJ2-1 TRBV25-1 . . CASSEPGDFKNEQFF TGTGCCAGCAGTGAACCGGGAGACTTTAAAAATGAGCAGTTCTTC
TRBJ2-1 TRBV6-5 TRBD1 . CASSPTGTGYNEQFF TGTGCCAGCAGTCCAACCGGGACAGGGTACAATGAGCAGTTCTTC
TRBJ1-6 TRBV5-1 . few CASSDTGIYNSPLHF TGCGCCAGCAGCGATACCGGGATCTATAATTCACCCCTCCACTTT
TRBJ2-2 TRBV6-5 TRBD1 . CASSPTGGYSGELFF TGTGCCAGCAGTCCGACAGGGGGCTATAGCGGGGAGCTGTTTTTT
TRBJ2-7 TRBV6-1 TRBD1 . CASSDRRQGLYEQYF TGTGCCAGCAGTGATCGTCGACAGGGGCTCTACGAGCAGTACTTC
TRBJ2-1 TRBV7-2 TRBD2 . CASSSGLAGVNEQFF TGTGCCAGCAGCTCGGGACTAGCGGGTGTCAATGAGCAGTTCTTC
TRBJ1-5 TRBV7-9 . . CASSSEGPQHF TGTGCCAGCAGCTCCGAGGGGCCCCAGCATTTT
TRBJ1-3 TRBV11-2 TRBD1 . CASSPAGTGEDTIYF TGTGCCAGCAGCCCCGCCGGGACAGGGGAAGACACCATATATTTT
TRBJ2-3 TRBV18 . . CASMGLAKSTDTQYF TGTGCCAGCATGGGCCTAGCGAAAAGCACAGATACGCAGTATTTT
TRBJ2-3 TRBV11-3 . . CASSLAGADTQYF TGTGCCAGCAGCTTAGCTGGAGCAGATACGCAGTATTTT
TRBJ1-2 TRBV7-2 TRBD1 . CASSLGQGIGGYTF TGTGCCAGCAGCTTAGGACAGGGGATTGGTGGCTACACCTTC
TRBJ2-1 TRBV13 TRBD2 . CASSPGTSGYNEQFF TGTGCCAGCAGCCCCGGGACTAGCGGCTACAATGAGCAGTTCTTC
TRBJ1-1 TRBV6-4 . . CASRERQEADTEAFF TGTGCCAGTCGGGAAAGACAGGAAGCGGACACTGAAGCTTTCTTT
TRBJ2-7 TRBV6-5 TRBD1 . CASSPDRVAYEQYF TGTGCCAGCAGTCCGGACAGGGTTGCATACGAGCAGTACTTC
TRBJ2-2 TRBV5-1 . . CASSEGGNTGELFF TGCGCCAGCAGCGAAGGAGGGAACACCGGGGAGCTGTTTTTT
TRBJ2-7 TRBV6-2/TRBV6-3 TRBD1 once CASSYDRTGGSEQYF TGTGCCAGCAGTTACGACAGGACAGGGGGTTCCGAGCAGTACTTC
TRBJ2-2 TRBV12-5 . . CASGLVGSGVTGELFF TGTGCTAGTGGTTTGGTCGGGAGTGGGGTAACCGGGGAGCTGTTTTTT
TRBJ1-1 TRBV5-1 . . CASSFTGSGNTEAFF TGCGCCAGCAGCTTTACGGGGTCCGGTAACACTGAAGCTTTCTTT
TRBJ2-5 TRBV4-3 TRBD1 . CASSQGDRVGQETQYF TGCGCCAGCAGCCAGGGCGACAGGGTTGGCCAAGAGACCCAGTACTTC
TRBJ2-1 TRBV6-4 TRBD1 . CASSLQGASYNEQFF TGTGCCAGCAGTCTTCAGGGGGCTTCCTACAATGAGCAGTTCTTC
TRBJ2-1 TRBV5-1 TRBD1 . CASSPKPGTDNEQFF TGCGCCAGCAGCCCGAAACCCGGGACAGACAATGAGCAGTTCTTC
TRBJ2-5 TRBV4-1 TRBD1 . CASSQTGTEETQYF TGCGCCAGCAGCCAAACCGGGACAGAAGAGACCCAGTACTTC